Given below is one T cell receptor beta chain in context. The source of the sample is a study of identical twins. Using its own MiXCR run on the 5' RACE reads, TCRdb lists one record per CDR3 protein. The repertoire holds 400,000 to 500,000 distinct CDR3 sequences, around an eighth seen once, with 0.8% to 1% in the top ten. CDR1 MNHNS and CDR2 SASEGT come from the germline V gene. The CDR3 is 13 amino acids. Trimming shortened V by 8 bases and J by 2 bases, and 11 bases separated the two germline ends. These data are also associated with another study on yellow fever vaccine responses in identical twins. From that study: Twins' vaccine T cell response reportedly seemed partly convergent, partly personalized.

What was sequenced was CD4+ T cells sorted from blood. This rearrangement joins TRBV6-1 to TRBJ2-3; D is unresolved. This TCR derives from a woman aged 18-29 years in good health. The CDR3 here is CASALTHTDTQYF. DNA for the CDR3: TGTGCCAGCGCCCTCACCCACACAGATACGCAGTATTTT.